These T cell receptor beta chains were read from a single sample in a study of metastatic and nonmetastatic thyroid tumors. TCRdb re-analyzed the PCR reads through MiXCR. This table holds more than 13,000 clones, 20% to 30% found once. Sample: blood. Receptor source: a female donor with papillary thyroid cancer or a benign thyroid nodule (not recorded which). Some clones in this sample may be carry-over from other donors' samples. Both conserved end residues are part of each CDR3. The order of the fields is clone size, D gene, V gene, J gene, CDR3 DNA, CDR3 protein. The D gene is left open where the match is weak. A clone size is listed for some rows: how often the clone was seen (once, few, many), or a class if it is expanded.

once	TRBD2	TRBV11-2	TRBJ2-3	TGTGCCAGCAGCCCTCTAAGCGGGAGTCGCGATACGCAGTATTTT	CASSPLSGSRDTQYF
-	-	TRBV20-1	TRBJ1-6	TGCAGTGTTAGCCCAGATGCAGGGGAAAATTCACCCCTCCACTTT	CSVSPDAGENSPLHF
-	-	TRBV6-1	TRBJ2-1	TGTGCCAGCAGCCCCGGTGGGGGTAGCGGATACAATGAGCAGTTCTTC	CASSPGGGSGYNEQFF
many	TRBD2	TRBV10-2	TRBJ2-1	TGCGCCAGCCTTCTAGCGGGGGGGTTTAATGAGCAGTTCTTC	CASLLAGGFNEQFF
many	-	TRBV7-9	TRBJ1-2	TGTGCCAGCAGCTTACGAGGGGAGTATGGCTACACCTTC	CASSLRGEYGYTF
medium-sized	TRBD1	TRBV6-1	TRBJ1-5	TGTGCCAGCGGCGGTGGGACAGGGCGAAGAAATCAGCCCCAGCATTTT	CASGGGTGRRNQPQHF
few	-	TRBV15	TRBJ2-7	TGTGCCACCAGCCCCGATGGGGCCAGCTCCTACGAGCAGTACTTC	CATSPDGASSYEQYF
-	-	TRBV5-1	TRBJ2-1	TGCGCCAGTTCGACCGGGGCGAAGAAATACAATGAGCAGTTCTTC	CASSTGAKKYNEQFF
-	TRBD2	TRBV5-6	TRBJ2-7	TGTGCCATCAGCTTGGGGACTATCGGGAGTCGGTACTTC	CAISLGTIGSRYF
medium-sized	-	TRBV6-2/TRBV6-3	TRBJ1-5	TGTGCCAGCAGTGACCCGAATCAGCCCCAGCATTTT	CASSDPNQPQHF
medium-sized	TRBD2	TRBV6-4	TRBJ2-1	TGTGCCAGCCAGGATACTAGCGGGATGCGAGAGCAGTTCTTC	CASQDTSGMREQFF
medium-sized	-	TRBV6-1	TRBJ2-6	TGTGCCAGCAGTGAACTCCCAGGGAATGGGGCCAACGTCCTGACTTTC	CASSELPGNGANVLTF
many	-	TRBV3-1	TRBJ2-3	TGTGCCAGCTGCCAGGGCACGGGGGGCTGCGATACGCAGTATTTT	CASCQGTGGCDTQYF
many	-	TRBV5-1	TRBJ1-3	TGCGCCAGCAGCTTTGATCCGGGATCCTCTGGAAACACCATATATTTT	CASSFDPGSSGNTIYF
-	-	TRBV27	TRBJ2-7	TGTGCCAGCAGTTTACTTGTGGGCTACGAGCAGTACTTC	CASSLLVGYEQYF
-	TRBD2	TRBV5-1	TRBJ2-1	TGCGCCAGCAGCTTGGAGACTAGCGGGAGTGGGAATGAGCAGTTCTTC	CASSLETSGSGNEQFF
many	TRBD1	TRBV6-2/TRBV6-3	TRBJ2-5	TGTGCTAGCAGTTACCCCGGGACAGGGAGAGAGACCCAGTACTTC	CASSYPGTGRETQYF